This TCR beta chain was found in a study of T cells expressing NK-cell markers. Turning to the study itself: Sequencing of TCR beta repertoires drew on sorted CD3+CD56+NKG2C+, CD3+CD56+NKG2C- and CD3+CD56-NKG2C+ T cells. Study-level points and caveats: NKG2C+ dominant clonotypes from 5 to 7 donors made up about 1.0-7.5% of CD8+ T cells.

Production of TCR beta cDNA relied on 5'RACE template switching with UMIs. Using the 5' RACE reads, TCRdb records one entry per CDR3 protein without DNA. This listing includes 400,000 to 500,000 distinct CDR3 sequences. This CDR3 has 13 residues. Germline CDR1 SEHNR, CDR2 FQNEAQ (reference sequence). Regarding this clonotype: Its antigen is not identified.

The receptor comes from a woman between 18 and 70 years old in good health. Input material: blood T cells: a sorted CD56 or NKG2C T cell subset, CD4+ or CD8+ T cells, or bulk PBMC T cells (not recorded which). The chain recombines TRBV7-9 with TRBJ1-2; the D call from TCRdb, TRBD1, cannot be confirmed without DNA. CDR3 in amino acids: CASSLFPHDGYTF. Together with reference TRBV7-9 and TRBJ1-2, the CDR3 gives the full variable domain: DTGVSQNPRHKITKRGQNVTFRCDPISEHNRLYWYRQTLGQGPEFLTYFQNEAQLEKSRLLSDRFSAERPKGSFSTLEIQRTEQGDSAMYLCASSLFPHDGYTFGSGTRLTVV.